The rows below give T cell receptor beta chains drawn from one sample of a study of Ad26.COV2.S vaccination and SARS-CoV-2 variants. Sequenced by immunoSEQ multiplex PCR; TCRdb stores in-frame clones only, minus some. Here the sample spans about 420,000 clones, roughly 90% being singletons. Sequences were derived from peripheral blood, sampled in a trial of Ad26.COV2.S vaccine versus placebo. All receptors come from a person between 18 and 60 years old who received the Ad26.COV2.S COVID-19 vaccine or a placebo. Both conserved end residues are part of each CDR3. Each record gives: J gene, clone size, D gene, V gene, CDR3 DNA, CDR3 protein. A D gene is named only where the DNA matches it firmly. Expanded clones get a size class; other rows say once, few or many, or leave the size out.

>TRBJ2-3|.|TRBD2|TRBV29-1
TGCAGCGCCCTCCGGACGGTGCGGGGGGGCCCTCCCACAGATACGCAGTATTTT
CSALRTVRGGPPTDTQYF
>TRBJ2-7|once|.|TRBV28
TGTGCCAGCAGTTTAGGGTTTAACGGTTCCTACGAGCAGTACTTC
CASSLGFNGSYEQYF
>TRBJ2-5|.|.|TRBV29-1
TGCAGCGCTGTGGGCAGGGAACAAGAGACCCAGTACTTC
CSAVGREQETQYF
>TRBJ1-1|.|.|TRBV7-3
TGTGCCAGCAGCTTAACGGGGGCGGTAGGCACTGAAGCTTTCTTT
CASSLTGAVGTEAFF
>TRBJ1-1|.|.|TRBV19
TGTGCTTCTAGATACGGGACCGCGAACACTGAAGCTTTCTTT
CASRYGTANTEAFF
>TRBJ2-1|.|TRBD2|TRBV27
TGTGCCAGCAGTCTCCCCCGGGGTAGCGGGGGGCCTGGTGAGCAGTTCTTC
CASSLPRGSGGPGEQFF
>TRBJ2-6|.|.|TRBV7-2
TGTGCCAGCAGCTTAGTCAGGAGCTCTGGGGCCAACGTCCTGACTTTC
CASSLVRSSGANVLTF
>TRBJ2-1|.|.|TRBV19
TGTGCCAGTAGTATTGCCCTGGGGAATGAGCAGTTCTTC
CASSIALGNEQFF
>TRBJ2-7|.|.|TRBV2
TGTGCCAGCAGTGAATTCAGGTTCGGCGAGCAGTACTTC
CASSEFRFGEQYF
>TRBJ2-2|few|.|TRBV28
TGTGCCAGCAGTAGGGGGTTGAGCACCGGGGAGCTGTTTTTT
CASSRGLSTGELFF
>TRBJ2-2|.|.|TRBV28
TGTGCTTCCCACCTTCAGGGCGCAAACACCGGGGAGCTGTTTTTT
CASHLQGANTGELFF
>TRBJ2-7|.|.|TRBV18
TGTGCCAGCTCACCACAACCGGGACGGAGCTACGAGCAGTACTTC
CASSPQPGRSYEQYF
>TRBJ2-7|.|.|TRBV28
TGTGCCAGCAACTCGCCTGGCCGAGGGGGGTACGAGCAGTACTTC
CASNSPGRGGYEQYF
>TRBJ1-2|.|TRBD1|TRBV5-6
TGTGCCAGCAGCTTGGGAACAGGGGGCTTCAACTATGGCTACACCTTC
CASSLGTGGFNYGYTF
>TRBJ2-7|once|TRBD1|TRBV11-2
TGTGCCAGCAGTCACGGGACAGGGTCCTACGAGCAGTACTTC
CASSHGTGSYEQYF
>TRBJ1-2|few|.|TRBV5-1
TGCGCCAGCAGCTTGGAGATAGGAGCTAACTATGGCTACACCTTC
CASSLEIGANYGYTF
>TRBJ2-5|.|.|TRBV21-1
TGTGCCAGCAGCAAAGCTCTAGGGACAGGGGAAGAGACCCAGTACTTC
CASSKALGTGEETQYF
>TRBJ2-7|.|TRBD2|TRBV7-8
TGTGCCAGCAGCTTACAGGCTAGCGGGGGGGTAGGGCAGTACTTC
CASSLQASGGVGQYF
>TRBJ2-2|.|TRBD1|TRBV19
TGTGCCAGTAAACCCCGGGACAGGGGTGGGTCCGGGGAGCTGTTTTTT
CASKPRDRGGSGELFF
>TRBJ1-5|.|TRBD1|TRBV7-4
TGTGCCAGCAGCGGGGCTTACCGGGACAGATATAGCAATCAGCCCCAGCATTTT
CASSGAYRDRYSNQPQHF
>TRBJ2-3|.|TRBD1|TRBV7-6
TGTGCCAGCAGCCTCCCGACAGGGGTCACAGATACGCAGTATTTT
CASSLPTGVTDTQYF
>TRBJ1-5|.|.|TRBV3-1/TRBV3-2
TGTGCCAGCAGCCAGGGTAGCCAGCCCCAGCATTTT
CASSQGSQPQHF
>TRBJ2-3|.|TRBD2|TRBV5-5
TGTGCCAGCAGCTTGTCTAGCGGGGGAAATACGCAGTATTTT
CASSLSSGGNTQYF
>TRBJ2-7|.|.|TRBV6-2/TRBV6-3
TGTGCCAGCAGTTACTCAGGGATCTACGAGCAGTACTTC
CASSYSGIYEQYF
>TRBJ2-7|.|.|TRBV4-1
TGCGCCAGCAGCCAAGAAGGGGCGGACGGGTCATGGGAGCAGTACTTC
CASSQEGADGSWEQYF
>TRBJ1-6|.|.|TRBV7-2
TGTGCCAGCAGCCCCACCACGGGGGGATTTGGGAATTCACCCCTCCACTTT
CASSPTTGGFGNSPLHF
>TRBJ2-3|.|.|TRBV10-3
TGTGCCATCAGTCCTGGTGGGGGGGATACGCAGTATTTT
CAISPGGGDTQYF
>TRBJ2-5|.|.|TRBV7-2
TGTGCCAGCAGCTTTAACGGGGGCAAAAAAGAGACCCAGTACTTC
CASSFNGGKKETQYF
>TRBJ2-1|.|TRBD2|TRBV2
TGTGCCAGCAGCTTGGGACTAGCGGGAGTCAATGAGCAGTTCTTC
CASSLGLAGVNEQFF
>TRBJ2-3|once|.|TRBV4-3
TGCGCCAGCAGCCAAGAGCACTCAGCTGGAGATACGCAGTATTTT
CASSQEHSAGDTQYF
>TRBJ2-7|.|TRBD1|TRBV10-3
TGTGCCATCAGTAAAGGACAGGGCGGCGAGCAGTACTTC
CAISKGQGGEQYF
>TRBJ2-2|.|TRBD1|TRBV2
TGTGCCAGTTCCGGGACAGTGAACACCGGGGAGCTGTTTTTT
CASSGTVNTGELFF
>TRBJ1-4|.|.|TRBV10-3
TGTGCCATCAAGGGGACTAATGAAAAACTGTTTTTT
CAIKGTNEKLFF
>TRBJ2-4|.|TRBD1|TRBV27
TGTGCCAGCAGCCGACAGGGTACAAACATTCAGTACTTC
CASSRQGTNIQYF
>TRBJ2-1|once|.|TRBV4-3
TGCGCCAGCAGCCAAGATACGGACGGATTATTCTACAATGAGCAGTTCTTC
CASSQDTDGLFYNEQFF
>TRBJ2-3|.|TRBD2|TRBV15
TGTGCCACCAGCAGAGGGGGGACTATTCTAACAGATACGCAGTATTTT
CATSRGGTILTDTQYF
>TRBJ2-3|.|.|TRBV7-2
TGTGCCAGCAGCCGCCGAAACTTTGTGGGATCCACAGATACGCAGTATTTT
CASSRRNFVGSTDTQYF
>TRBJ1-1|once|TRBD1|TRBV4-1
TGCGCCAGCAGCCATGCAGGACAGGCTGAAGCTTTCTTT
CASSHAGQAEAFF
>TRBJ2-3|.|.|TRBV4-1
TGCGCCAGCAGCCAAGATTGGGGGGCAGATACGCAGTATTTT
CASSQDWGADTQYF
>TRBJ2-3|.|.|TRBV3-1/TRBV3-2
TGTGCCAGCAGACTCACAGATACGCAGTATTTT
CASRLTDTQYF
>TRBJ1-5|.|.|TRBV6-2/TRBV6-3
TGTGCCAGCAGCCTCTCCTATCAGCCCCAGCATTTT
CASSLSYQPQHF
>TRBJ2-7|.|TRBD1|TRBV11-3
TGTGCCAGCAGCTTAGATAGAGGGTTCTGGGACAGGGGGAACTACTACGAGCAGTACTTC
CASSLDRGFWDRGNYYEQYF
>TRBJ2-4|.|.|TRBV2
TGTGCCAGCCTGCGGCTCGACCTAGCCAAAAACATTCAGTACTTC
CASLRLDLAKNIQYF
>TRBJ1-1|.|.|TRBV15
TGTGCCACCAGCAGGCAACAGGGCGCCGGCACTGAAGCTTTCTTT
CATSRQQGAGTEAFF
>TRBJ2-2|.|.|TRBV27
TGTGCCAGCAGATTAAGGGGCACCGGGGAGCTGTTTTTT
CASRLRGTGELFF
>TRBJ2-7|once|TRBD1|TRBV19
TGTGCCAGTAGTATAGTCGAAAGGGGACAGGAAGACGAGCAGTACTTC
CASSIVERGQEDEQYF